Presented here are 4 T cell receptor beta chains from one specimen sequenced in a study of blood T cell repertoires in COVID-19 (dated by TCRdb to the early 2020s). The library was prepared using the immunoSEQ multiplex PCR assay. Held by TCRdb, this immuneACCESS table contains in-frame sequences only and omits some clones. Under half of the omission traces to an unresolved V gene where checked; the cause of the rest is unknown. The sample data list fewer than 250,000 clones, and about four fifths of these were observed just once. The ten most abundant clones make up around 9.3% of the sample. Sequencing input: PBMCs or T cells enriched from blood (not recorded which). These receptors came from a woman in her forties or fifties with acute COVID-19.

This clone was detected a few times. This chain connects TRBV3-1 (or the pseudogene TRBV3-2) to TRBJ2-6; 7 bases map to TRBD1. Germline CDR1 and CDR2: LGHDT and YNNKEL (reference sequence). The CDR3 is made up of 19 amino acids. V gave up 3 bases and J gave up 1 base; unmatched junction bases: 12. CDR3 in DNA: TGTGCCAGCAGCCAGGCTGTGACAGGGTTCTCTTCTGGGGCCAACGTCCTGACTTTC. Protein: CASSQAVTGFSSGANVLTF.

Concerning this clone: The same CDR3 arises from other DNA sequences in this sample as well. The chain employs TRBV10-3 and TRBJ1-5, with TRBD1 matching over 7 bases. Germline V gene lookup returns CDR1 ENHRY and CDR2 SYGVKD. Trimming cost V 6 bases and J 2 bases; bases outside gene matches: 1. This CDR3 has 13 residues. The CDR3 loop reads CAISGQGNQPQHF. CDR3 in DNA: TGTGCCATCAGCGGACAGGGCAATCAGCCCCAGCATTTT.

The chain uses TRBV27 and TRBJ1-5, with D maybe TRBD1 (5 bases). CDR3 size: 17 residues. Germline lookup yields CDR1 MNHEY and CDR2 SMNVEV (reference sequence). The V end was cut by 0 bases, the J end by 0 bases, with 12 bases between. The CDR3 DNA sequence: TGTGCCAGCAGTTTATCGTGGACACCTTATAGCAATCAGCCCCAGCATTTT. It encodes CASSLSWTPYSNQPQHF.

This clone was detected only once. This chain connects TRBV28 to TRBJ1-1; tentative D call: TRBD1 (6 bases). CDR1 is MDHEN and CDR2 is SYDVKM in the germline V gene. The CDR3 totals 14 residues. With 3 bases removed from V and 7 bases from J, the gap between germline ends came to 15 bases. CDR3 sequence: CASSFDGTGIEAFF. CDR3 coding DNA: TGTGCCAGCAGTTTTGACGGAACAGGGATTGAAGCTTTCTTT.